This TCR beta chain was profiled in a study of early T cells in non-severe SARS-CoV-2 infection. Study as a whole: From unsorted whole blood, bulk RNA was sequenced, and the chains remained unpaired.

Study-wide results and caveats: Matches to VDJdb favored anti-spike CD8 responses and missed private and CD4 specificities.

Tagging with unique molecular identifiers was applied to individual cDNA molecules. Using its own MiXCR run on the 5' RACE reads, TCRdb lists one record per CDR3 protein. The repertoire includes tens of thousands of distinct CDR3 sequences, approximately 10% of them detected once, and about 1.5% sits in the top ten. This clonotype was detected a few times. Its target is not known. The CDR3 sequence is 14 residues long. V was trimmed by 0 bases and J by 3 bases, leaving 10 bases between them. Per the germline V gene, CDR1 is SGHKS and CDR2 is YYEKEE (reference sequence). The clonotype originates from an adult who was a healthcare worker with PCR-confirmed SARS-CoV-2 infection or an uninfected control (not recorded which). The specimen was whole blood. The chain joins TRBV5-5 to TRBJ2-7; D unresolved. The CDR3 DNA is TGTGCCAGCAGCTTGGAGGCGAAGTTCTACGAGCAGTACTTC. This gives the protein CASSLEAKFYEQYF. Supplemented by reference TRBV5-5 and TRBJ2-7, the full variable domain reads DAGVTQSPTHLIKTRGQQVTLRCSPISGHKSVSWYQQVLGQGPQFIFQYYEKEERGRGNFPDRFSARQFPNYSSELNVNALLLGDSALYLCASSLEAKFYEQYFGPGTRLTVT.